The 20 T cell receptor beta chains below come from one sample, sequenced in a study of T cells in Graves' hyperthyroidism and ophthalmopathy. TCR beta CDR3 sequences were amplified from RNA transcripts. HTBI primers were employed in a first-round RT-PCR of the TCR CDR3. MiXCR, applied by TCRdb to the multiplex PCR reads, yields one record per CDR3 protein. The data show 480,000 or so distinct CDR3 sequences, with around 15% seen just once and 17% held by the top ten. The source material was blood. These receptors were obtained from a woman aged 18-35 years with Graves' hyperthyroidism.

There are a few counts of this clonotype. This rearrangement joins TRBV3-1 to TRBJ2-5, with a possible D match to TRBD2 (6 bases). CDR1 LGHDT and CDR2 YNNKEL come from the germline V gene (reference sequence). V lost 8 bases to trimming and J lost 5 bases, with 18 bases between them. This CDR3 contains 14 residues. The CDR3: CASCVGGGRETQYF. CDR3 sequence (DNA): TGTGCCAGCTGTGTGGGGGGAGGTCGGGAGACCCAGTACTTC.

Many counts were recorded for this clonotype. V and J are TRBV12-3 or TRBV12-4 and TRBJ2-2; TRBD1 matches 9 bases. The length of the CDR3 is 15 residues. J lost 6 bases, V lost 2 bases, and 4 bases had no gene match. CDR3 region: CASSLPGQGPGELFF. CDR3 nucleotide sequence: TGTGCCAGCAGTTTACCTGGACAGGGGCCCGGGGAGCTGTTTTTT.

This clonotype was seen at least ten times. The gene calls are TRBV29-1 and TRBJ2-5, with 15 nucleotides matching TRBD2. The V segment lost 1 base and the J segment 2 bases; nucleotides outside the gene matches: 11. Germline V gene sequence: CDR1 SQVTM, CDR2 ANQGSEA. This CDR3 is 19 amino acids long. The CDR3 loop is CSVEVVRTSGREFQETQYF. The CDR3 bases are TGCAGCGTTGAAGTGGTCCGGACTAGCGGGAGGGAGTTTCAAGAGACCCAGTACTTC.

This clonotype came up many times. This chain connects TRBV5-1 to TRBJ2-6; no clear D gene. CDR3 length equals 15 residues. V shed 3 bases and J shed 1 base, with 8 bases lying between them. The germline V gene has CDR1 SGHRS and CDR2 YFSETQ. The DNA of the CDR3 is TGCGCCAGCAGCTCGATGGTTTCTGGGGCCAACGTCCTGACTTTC. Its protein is CASSSMVSGANVLTF.

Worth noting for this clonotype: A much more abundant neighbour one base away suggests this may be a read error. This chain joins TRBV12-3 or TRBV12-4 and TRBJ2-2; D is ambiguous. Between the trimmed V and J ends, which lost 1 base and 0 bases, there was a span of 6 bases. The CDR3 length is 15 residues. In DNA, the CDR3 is TGTGCCAGCAGTTTAGTGGGAACGAACACCGGGGAGCTGTTTTTT. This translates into CASSLVGTNTGELFF.

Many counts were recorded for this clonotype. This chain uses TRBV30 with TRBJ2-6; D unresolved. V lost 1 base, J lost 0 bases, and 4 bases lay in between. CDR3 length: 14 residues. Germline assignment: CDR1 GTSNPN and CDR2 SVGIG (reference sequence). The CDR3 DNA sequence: TGTGCCTGGAGTGAAGGCTCTGGGGCCAACGTCCTGACTTTC. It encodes CAWSEGSGANVLTF.

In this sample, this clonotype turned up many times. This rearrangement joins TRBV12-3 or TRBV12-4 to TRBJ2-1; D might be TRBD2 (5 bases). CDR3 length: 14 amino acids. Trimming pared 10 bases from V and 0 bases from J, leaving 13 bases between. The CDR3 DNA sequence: TGTGCCACCCAAGTGGGGAGCTCCTACAATGAGCAGTTCTTC. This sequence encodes CATQVGSSYNEQFF.

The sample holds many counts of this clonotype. The CDR3 is CASITIRTGYLGELFF. CDR3 in DNA: TGTGCCAGCATCACCATACGGACAGGGTATTTGGGGGAGCTGTTTTTT. V gene TRBV2 combines with J gene TRBJ2-2, with 8 bases aligning to TRBD1. CDR1 is SNHLY, CDR2 FYNNEI, per germline. V dropped 7 bases and J dropped 8; count of bases not matched to a gene: 15. This CDR3 has 16 amino acids.

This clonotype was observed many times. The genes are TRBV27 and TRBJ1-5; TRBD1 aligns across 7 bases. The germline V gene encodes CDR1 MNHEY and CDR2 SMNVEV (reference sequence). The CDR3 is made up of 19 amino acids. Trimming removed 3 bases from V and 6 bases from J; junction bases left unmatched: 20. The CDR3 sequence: CASSFGGGNRGISSQPQHF. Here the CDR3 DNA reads TGTGCCAGCAGTTTTGGGGGGGGTAACAGGGGAATCTCTTCTCAGCCCCAGCATTTT.

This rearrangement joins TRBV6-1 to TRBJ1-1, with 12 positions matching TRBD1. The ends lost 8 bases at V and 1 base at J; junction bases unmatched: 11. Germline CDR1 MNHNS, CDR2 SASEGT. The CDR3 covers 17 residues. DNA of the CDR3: TGTGCCAGCGTACTGCTCCGGGACAGGGGGCCGAACACTGAAGCTTTCTTT. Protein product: CASVLLRDRGPNTEAFF.

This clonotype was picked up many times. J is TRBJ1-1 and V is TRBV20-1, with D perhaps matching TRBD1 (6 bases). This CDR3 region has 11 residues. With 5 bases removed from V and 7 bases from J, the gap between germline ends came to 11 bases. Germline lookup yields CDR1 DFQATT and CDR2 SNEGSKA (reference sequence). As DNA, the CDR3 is TGCAGTGCTCGCCGGGGGCGTGAAGCTTTCTTT. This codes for CSARRGREAFF.

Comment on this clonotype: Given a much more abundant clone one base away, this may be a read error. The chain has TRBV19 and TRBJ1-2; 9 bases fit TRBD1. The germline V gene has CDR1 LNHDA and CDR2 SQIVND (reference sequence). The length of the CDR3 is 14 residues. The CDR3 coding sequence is TGTGCCAGTCCCGGGGACAGGGAGAAGTACGGCTACGCCTTC. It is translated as CASPGDREKYGYAF.

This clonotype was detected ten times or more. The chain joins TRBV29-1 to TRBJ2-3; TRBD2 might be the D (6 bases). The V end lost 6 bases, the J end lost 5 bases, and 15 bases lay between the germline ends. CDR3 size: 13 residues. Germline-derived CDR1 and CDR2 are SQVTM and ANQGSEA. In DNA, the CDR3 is TGCAGCGTCTCTGGAGGGCTGGGAGATACGCAGTATTTT. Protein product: CSVSGGLGDTQYF.

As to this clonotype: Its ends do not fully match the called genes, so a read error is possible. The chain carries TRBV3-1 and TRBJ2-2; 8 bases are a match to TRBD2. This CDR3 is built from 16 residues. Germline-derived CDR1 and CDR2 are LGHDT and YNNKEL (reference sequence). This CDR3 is CASSPPGTRNTGELLF. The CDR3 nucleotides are TGTGCCAGCAGCCCACCCGGGACTAGGAACACCGGGGAGCTGCTTTTT.

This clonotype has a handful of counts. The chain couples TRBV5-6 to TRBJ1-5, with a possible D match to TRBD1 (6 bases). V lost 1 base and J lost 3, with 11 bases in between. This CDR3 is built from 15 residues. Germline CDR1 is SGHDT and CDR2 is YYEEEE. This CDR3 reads CASSLFGTLNQPQHF. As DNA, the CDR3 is TGTGCCAGCAGCTTGTTCGGGACACTCAATCAGCCCCAGCATTTT. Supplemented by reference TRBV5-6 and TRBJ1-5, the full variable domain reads DAGVTQSPTHLIKTRGQQVTLRCSPKSGHDTVSWYQQALGQGPQFIFQYYEEEERQRGNFPDRFSGHQFPNYSSELNVNALLLGDSALYLCASSLFGTLNQPQHFGDGTRLSIL.

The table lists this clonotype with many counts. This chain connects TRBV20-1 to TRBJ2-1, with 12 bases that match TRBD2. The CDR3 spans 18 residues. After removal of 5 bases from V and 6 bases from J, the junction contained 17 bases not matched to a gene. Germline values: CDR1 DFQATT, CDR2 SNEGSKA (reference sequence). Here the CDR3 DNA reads TGCAGTGCTGGAATTCCGGGACTAGCGGGCTCTCTGAGCAATGAGCAGTTCTTC. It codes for CSAGIPGLAGSLSNEQFF.

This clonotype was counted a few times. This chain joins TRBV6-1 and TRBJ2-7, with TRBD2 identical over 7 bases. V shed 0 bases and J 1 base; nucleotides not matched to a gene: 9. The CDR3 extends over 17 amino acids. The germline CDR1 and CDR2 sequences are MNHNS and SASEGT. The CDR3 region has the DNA TGTGCCAGCAGTGAAGCGGCCTCTGGGCGGGGGTCCTACGAGCAGTACTTC. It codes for CASSEAASGRGSYEQYF.

DNA of the CDR3: TGCAGTGCTAGAGATATGGGAGGGGGCAATCAGCCCCAGCATTTT. Its protein product is CSARDMGGGNQPQHF. The rearrangement joins TRBV20-1 to TRBJ1-5; a possible D gene is TRBD1 (5 bases). The germline V gene has CDR1 DFQATT and CDR2 SNEGSKA (reference sequence). Deletions cut 0 bases from V and 2 bases from J, with 11 bases between. CDR3 length equals 15 residues.

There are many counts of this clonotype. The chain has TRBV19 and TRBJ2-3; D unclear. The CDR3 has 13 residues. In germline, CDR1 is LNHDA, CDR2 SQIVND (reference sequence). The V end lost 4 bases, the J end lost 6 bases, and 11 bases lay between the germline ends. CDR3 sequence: CASSTKIRDTQYF. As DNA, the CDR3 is TGTGCCAGTAGTACGAAGATCAGGGATACGCAGTATTTT.

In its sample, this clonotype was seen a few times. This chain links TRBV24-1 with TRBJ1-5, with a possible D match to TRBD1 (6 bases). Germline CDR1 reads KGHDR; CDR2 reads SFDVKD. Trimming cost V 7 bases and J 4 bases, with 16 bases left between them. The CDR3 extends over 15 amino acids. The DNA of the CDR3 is TGTGCCACCAGCAGGGGACAAGGCCGGAATCAGCCCCAGCATTTT. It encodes CATSRGQGRNQPQHF.